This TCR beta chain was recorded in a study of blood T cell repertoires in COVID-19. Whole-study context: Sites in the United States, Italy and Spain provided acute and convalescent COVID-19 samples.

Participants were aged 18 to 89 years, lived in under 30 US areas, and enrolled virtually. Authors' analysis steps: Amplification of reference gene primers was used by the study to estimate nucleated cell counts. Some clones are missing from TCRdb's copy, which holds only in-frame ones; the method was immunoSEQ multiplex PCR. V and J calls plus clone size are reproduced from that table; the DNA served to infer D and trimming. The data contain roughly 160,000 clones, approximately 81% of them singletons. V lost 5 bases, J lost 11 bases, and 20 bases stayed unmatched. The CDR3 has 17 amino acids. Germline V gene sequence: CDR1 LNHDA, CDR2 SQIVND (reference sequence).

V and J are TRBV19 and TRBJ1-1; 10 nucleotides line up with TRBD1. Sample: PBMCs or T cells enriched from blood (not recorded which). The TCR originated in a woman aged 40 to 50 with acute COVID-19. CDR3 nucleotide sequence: TGTGCCAGTAGTGCGGACAGGGGGAGAACGTTTTCGCCGGGGGCTTTCTTT. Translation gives CASSADRGRTFSPGAFF.